These 15 T cell receptor beta chains were all obtained from the same sample, sequenced in a study of breast tumors, draining lymph nodes, adjacent tissues (dated by TCRdb to the mid-2010s). Lymph node samples came from the axillary draining lymph nodes of breast cancer patients. The protocol used for the library was multiplex PCR. Sequencer: Illumina HiSeq 2000. TCRdb reprocessed the public reads (quality trimming at Q25 with fastp, clone calling with MiXCR) and kept in-frame beta chains. Rows matching on CDR3 protein sequence are summarized as one entry with the most common DNA and genes. In all, the sample holds roughly 120,000 distinct CDR3 sequences, and 15% to 20% of those were seen once. The ten largest clones add up to under 4.5% of the sample. What was sequenced was axillary lymph node tissue. These TCRs come from a female donor with breast cancer. Some clones in this sample may be carry-over from other donors' samples.

As regards this clonotype: It may be a read error: a sequence one base away is much more abundant. The V gene is TRBV19, the J gene TRBJ2-5; 7 bases map to TRBD2. This CDR3 contains 13 residues. V shed 10 bases, J shed 4 bases, and the junction held 9 bases outside the gene matches. Germline lookup yields CDR1 LNHDA and CDR2 SQIVND (reference sequence). Written as DNA, the CDR3 is TGTGCCAACAAGCGGGGAGAGAGAGAGACCCAGTACTTC. Its translation: CANKRGERETQYF.

This clonotype was recorded many times. V and J are TRBV19 and TRBJ2-1; D perhaps matches TRBD1 (6 bases). The ends were cut back, 1 base at V and 8 bases at J, with 12 bases in the middle. The CDR3 extends over 14 amino acids. The germline CDR1 and CDR2 sequences are LNHDA and SQIVND (reference sequence). The CDR3 region has the DNA TGTGCCAGTAGTATAGTTGCACAGGGCCATGAGCAGTTCTTC. As protein: CASSIVAQGHEQFF.

This clonotype appeared a single time. This may be a read error, as it is one base from a much larger clone. V is TRBV6-6 and J is TRBJ1-2; D is undetermined. Germline assignment: CDR1 MNHNY and CDR2 SVGAGI (reference sequence). The CDR3 runs 13 residues. The CDR3 nucleotides are TGTGCCAGCACCACGGGTACGAAAGATGGCTTCACCTTC. It is translated as CASTTGTKDGFTF.

A word on this clonotype: The conserved phenylalanine or tryptophan normally closing the CDR3 is absent here, so this likely arose from a read error. J is TRBJ2-7 and V is TRBV18; 7 nucleotides line up with TRBD1. This CDR3 is 14 amino acids long. CDR1 and CDR2 (germline): KGHSH, LQKENI. The ends lost 2 bases at V and 4 bases at J; junction bases unmatched: 5. The CDR3 sequence is CASSPADRAYEQYL. The DNA for the CDR3 is TGTGCCAGCTCACCAGCCGACAGGGCGTACGAGCAGTACCTC.

This clonotype was detected ten times or more. The V and J genes are TRBV5-1 and TRBJ2-3; D possibly corresponds to TRBD1 (6 bases). Per the germline V gene, CDR1 is SGHRS and CDR2 is YFSETQ. There are 15 residues in the CDR3. V shed 4 bases and J shed 4 bases, with 16 bases lying between them. The CDR3 DNA follows: TGCGCCAGCAGCCCTGGGGGCAGACAAGCAGATACGCAGTATTTT. Protein product: CASSPGGRQADTQYF.

The V gene is TRBV27, the J gene TRBJ1-5; perhaps TRBD1 as D (5 bases). Trimming cost V 3 bases and J 1 base, with 10 bases left between them. Germline V gene data show CDR1 as MNHEY and CDR2 as SMNVEV (reference sequence). The CDR3 is 15 residues long. CDR3 protein: CASSLAGLSNQPQHF. Here the CDR3 DNA reads TGTGCCAGCAGTTTGGCAGGGTTAAGCAATCAGCCCCAGCATTTT.

This clonotype was recorded at least ten times. V and J are TRBV5-8 and TRBJ2-7; tentatively, D is TRBD1 (5 bases). In germline, CDR1 is SGHTS, CDR2 YDEGEE. Trimming left V 4 bases short and J 3 bases short, with 14 bases between. The CDR3 loop spans 14 amino acids. CDR3 region: CASSLGQQDYEQYF. DNA for the CDR3: TGTGCCAGCAGCCTGGGGCAGCAAGACTACGAGCAGTACTTC.

This clonotype has at least ten counts. This sequence joins TRBV20-1 and TRBJ1-5; the D is unclear. Germline CDR1 is DFQATT and CDR2 is SNEGSKA (reference sequence). The length of the CDR3 is 12 residues. Trimming pared 3 bases from V and 10 bases from J, leaving 13 bases between. Here the CDR3 reads CSASEPTVPQHF. The CDR3 DNA is TGCAGTGCTAGTGAACCGACCGTTCCCCAGCATTTT.

This clonotype was recorded at least ten times. The J gene is TRBJ1-4, the V gene TRBV9; 9 nucleotides line up with TRBD1. Unmatched junction bases numbered 5, after V lost 3 bases and J lost 5 bases. The length of the CDR3 is 15 residues. Germline CDR1 SGDLS, CDR2 YYNGEE. As DNA, the CDR3 is TGTGCCAGCAGCGAGTCCGGGACAGGGAATGAAAAACTGTTTTTT. Protein sequence: CASSESGTGNEKLFF.

This clonotype appeared many times. Germline and junction disagree at one end, which may indicate a read error. The V call is TRBV7-7, the J call TRBJ2-2, with a tentative D call TRBD2 (6 bases). The length of the CDR3 is 15 residues. Looked up from germline, CDR1 is SSHAT and CDR2 is FNYEAQ (reference sequence). The CDR3 reads CASSRRGPNTGELFF. Here the CDR3 DNA reads TGTGCTAGCAGCCGGCGGGGACCGAACACCGGGGAGCTGTTTTTT.

This clonotype was seen at least ten times. This rearrangement joins TRBV4-2 to TRBJ2-3; 9 bases map to TRBD2. This CDR3 has 16 amino acids. Germline CDR1 and CDR2: LGHNA and YNFKEQ. V dropped 4 bases and J dropped 2; count of bases not matched to a gene: 7. The DNA for the CDR3 is TGTGCCAGCAGCCGTCAGCGGGAGGCCCACACAGATACGCAGTATTTT. Translation gives CASSRQREAHTDTQYF.

There are many counts of this clonotype. The chain has TRBV5-1 and TRBJ1-2; D is undetermined. V lost 0 bases and J 4 bases, leaving 10 bases between the germline ends. This CDR3 region has 14 residues. In germline, CDR1 is SGHRS, CDR2 YFSETQ. CDR3: CASSLDAGGYGYTF. CDR3 DNA sequence: TGCGCCAGCAGCTTGGATGCAGGTGGCTATGGCTACACCTTC.

In the case of this clonotype: Possible read error: a much larger clone is one base away. V and J are TRBV30 and TRBJ2-5; 7 bases line up with TRBD1. This CDR3 has 14 amino acids. CDR1 GTSNPN and CDR2 SVGIG come from the germline V gene (reference sequence). The CDR3 loop reads CAWNWGQLQEAQYF. The DNA of the CDR3 is TGTGCCTGGAACTGGGGACAGCTTCAAGAGGCCCAGTACTTC.

This clonotype was counted ten times or more. This chain links TRBV7-6 with TRBJ1-3, with unresolved D. V was trimmed by 5 bases and J by 0 bases, leaving 14 bases between them. In germline, CDR1 is SGHVS, CDR2 FNYEAQ. The CDR3 sequence is 16 residues long. CDR3 loop: CASSPYPGFSGNTIYF. The CDR3 DNA is TGTGCCAGCAGCCCTTATCCTGGGTTCTCTGGAAACACCATATATTTT.

V gene TRBV27 combines with J gene TRBJ2-1; D remains ambiguous. Germline V gives CDR1 MNHEY, CDR2 SMNVEV (reference sequence). The V gene lost 7 bases and the J gene lost 3 bases, with 19 bases spanning the gap. The CDR3 has 16 amino acids. CDR3 bases: TGTGCCAGCACAGTTTCCCCCCTGACACGCTACAATGAGCAGTTCTTC. Protein sequence: CASTVSPLTRYNEQFF.